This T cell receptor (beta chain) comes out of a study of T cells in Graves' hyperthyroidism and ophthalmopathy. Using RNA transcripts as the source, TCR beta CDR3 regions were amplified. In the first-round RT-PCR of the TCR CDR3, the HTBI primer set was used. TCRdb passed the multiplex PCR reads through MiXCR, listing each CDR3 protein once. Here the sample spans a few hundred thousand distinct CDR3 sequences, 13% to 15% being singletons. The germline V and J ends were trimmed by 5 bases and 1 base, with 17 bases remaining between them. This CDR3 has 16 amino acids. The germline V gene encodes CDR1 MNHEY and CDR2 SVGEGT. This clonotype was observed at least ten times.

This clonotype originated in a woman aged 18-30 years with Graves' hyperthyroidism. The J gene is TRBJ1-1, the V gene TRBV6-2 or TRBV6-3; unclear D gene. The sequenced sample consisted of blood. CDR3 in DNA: TGTGCCAGCAGTCGCTTACTACACTTTCCGAACACTGAAGCTTTCTTT. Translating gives CASSRLLHFPNTEAFF.